This T cell receptor beta chain was recovered during a study of cytomegalovirus exposure and HLA in healthy donors. For the study at large: Clustering assigned 81% of the approximately 400 genotyped donors to the Caucasian-associated ancestry cluster.

PCR was performed using 60 Vbeta and 13 Jbeta primers. Sequencing used immunoSEQ multiplex PCR; TCRdb keeps in-frame clones, though not all of them. Found here are 230,000 or so clones, about nine tenths of them singletons; the top ten hold 1.5% to 2%. From germline, CDR1 is SGHRS and CDR2 YFSETQ. This CDR3 spans 16 amino acids. After removal of 5 bases from V and 8 bases from J, the junction contained 16 bases not matched to a gene. The specimen was PBMCs. The chain uses TRBV5-1 and TRBJ1-2; 9 nucleotides match TRBD1. The TCR was taken from a girl aged 2-10 years in good health and CMV-seronegative. Here the CDR3 reads CASSQAGTGLRGGYTF. In DNA, the CDR3 is TGCGCCAGCAGTCAAGCCGGGACAGGGTTGAGAGGAGGCTACACCTTC.